The rows below give T cell receptor beta chains drawn from one sample of a study of cytomegalovirus exposure and HLA in healthy donors. The protocol was immunoSEQ multiplex PCR, while the TCRdb copy is restricted to in-frame clones and leaves out a portion. In the table there are some 65,000 clones, around 68% of which are singletons. The sequencing input was PBMCs. These receptors were obtained from a young woman in good health and CMV-seronegative. Both conserved end residues are part of each CDR3. Each record gives: clone size, V gene, J gene, D gene, CDR3 protein, CDR3 DNA. The D gene is left open where the match is weak. For some rows the clone size is stated as once, few or many, or as a class when expanded; others skip it.

size: many
V: TRBV7-2
J: TRBJ1-2
D: -
CDR3: CASSLMQGWYGYTF
DNA: TGTGCCAGCAGCCTCATGCAGGGCTGGTATGGCTACACCTTC

size: few
V: TRBV5-4
J: TRBJ2-3
D: -
CDR3: CASSLSGGTATDTQYF
DNA: TGTGCCAGCAGCTTAAGTGGCGGGACGGCTACAGATACGCAGTATTTT

size: few
V: TRBV7-3
J: TRBJ1-1
D: -
CDR3: CASSLNRNTEAFF
DNA: TGTGCCAGCAGCTTAAACAGGAACACTGAAGCTTTCTTT

size: -
V: TRBV18
J: TRBJ1-1
D: -
CDR3: CASSPLPGRDNTEAFF
DNA: TGTGCCAGCTCACCACTCCCCGGGAGGGACAACACTGAAGCTTTCTTT

size: -
V: TRBV7-6
J: TRBJ2-7
D: -
CDR3: CASSSVLQGYEQYF
DNA: TGTGCCAGCAGCTCGGTACTACAGGGTTACGAGCAGTACTTC

size: once
V: TRBV19
J: TRBJ1-2
D: -
CDR3: CASGGSSGNYGYTF
DNA: TGTGCCAGTGGTGGGTCCTCCGGGAACTATGGCTACACCTTC

size: few
V: TRBV30
J: TRBJ2-1
D: TRBD2
CDR3: CAWSLGSGGADEQFF
DNA: TGTGCCTGGAGTTTGGGTAGCGGGGGGGCCGATGAGCAGTTCTTC

size: -
V: TRBV14
J: TRBJ2-3
D: -
CDR3: CASSKVRKDTQYF
DNA: TGTGCCAGCAGTAAAGTGAGGAAAGATACGCAGTATTTT

size: -
V: TRBV6-6
J: TRBJ2-7
D: TRBD2
CDR3: CASSYSPGRGPYEQYF
DNA: TGTGCCAGCAGTTACTCCCCCGGGAGGGGTCCCTACGAGCAGTACTTC

size: -
V: TRBV6-1
J: TRBJ2-1
D: -
CDR3: CASSEASQGSYNEQFF
DNA: TGTGCCAGCAGTGAAGCATCACAGGGCTCCTACAATGAGCAGTTCTTC

size: -
V: TRBV6-5
J: TRBJ2-7
D: TRBD1
CDR3: CASNKGTGNNKQYF
DNA: TGTGCCAGCAACAAAGGGACAGGGAATAACAAGCAGTACTTC

size: -
V: TRBV28
J: TRBJ2-7
D: -
CDR3: CASIPLGGSTYEQYF
DNA: TGTGCCAGTATCCCTCTTGGGGGCTCAACCTACGAGCAGTACTTC

size: -
V: TRBV15
J: TRBJ1-6
D: TRBD1
CDR3: CATSRRQGDSPLHF
DNA: TGTGCCACCAGCAGGAGACAGGGAGATTCACCCCTCCACTTT

size: -
V: TRBV2
J: TRBJ2-1
D: TRBD1
CDR3: CASSGGRGLVNEQFF
DNA: TGTGCCAGCAGTGGAGGCAGGGGGCTCGTGAATGAGCAGTTCTTC

size: -
V: TRBV7-2
J: TRBJ2-7
D: -
CDR3: CASSLASGVYEQYF
DNA: TGTGCCAGCAGCTTAGCTAGCGGAGTCTACGAGCAGTACTTC

size: -
V: TRBV5-1
J: TRBJ1-5
D: TRBD1
CDR3: CASSLGQGPYSNQPQHF
DNA: TGCGCCAGCAGCTTGGGACAGGGTCCATATAGCAATCAGCCCCAGCATTTT

size: once
V: TRBV6-1
J: TRBJ2-7
D: TRBD1
CDR3: CASRDRDRGYEQYF
DNA: TGTGCCAGCAGGGATAGGGACAGGGGCTACGAGCAGTACTTC

size: -
V: TRBV6-4
J: TRBJ2-3
D: TRBD1
CDR3: CASRETGSTDTQYF
DNA: TGTGCCAGCAGGGAGACAGGGAGCACAGATACGCAGTATTTT

size: -
V: TRBV6-5
J: TRBJ1-5
D: -
CDR3: CASSSQGLGQPQHF
DNA: TGTGCCAGCAGTTCACAGGGCCTGGGTCAGCCCCAGCATTTT

size: -
V: TRBV25-1
J: TRBJ2-3
D: TRBD1
CDR3: CASSEAGGLADTQYF
DNA: TGTGCCAGCAGTGAGGCAGGGGGCTTAGCAGATACGCAGTATTTT

size: -
V: TRBV5-1
J: TRBJ2-7
D: TRBD2
CDR3: CASSLRSSGYEQYF
DNA: TGCGCCAGCAGCTTGAGGTCTAGCGGCTACGAGCAGTACTTC

size: few
V: TRBV10-3
J: TRBJ1-1
D: -
CDR3: CAISESVRGANTEAFF
DNA: TGTGCCATCAGTGAGTCCGTGCGGGGGGCAAACACTGAAGCTTTCTTT

size: -
V: TRBV27
J: TRBJ1-5
D: TRBD1
CDR3: CASSTRTGGSNQPQHF
DNA: TGTGCCAGCAGTACACGAACAGGGGGAAGCAATCAGCCCCAGCATTTT

size: -
V: TRBV4-1
J: TRBJ2-1
D: TRBD1
CDR3: CASSTQEGQGTYNEQFF
DNA: TGCGCCAGCAGCACACAAGAGGGACAGGGGACCTACAATGAGCAGTTCTTC

size: few
V: TRBV10-1
J: TRBJ2-3
D: -
CDR3: CASSAQDTDTQYF
DNA: TGCGCCAGCAGTGCACAGGACACAGATACGCAGTATTTT

size: once
V: TRBV28
J: TRBJ2-7
D: -
CDR3: CASSLFTPTYEQYF
DNA: TGTGCCAGCAGTTTATTCACACCAACCTACGAGCAGTACTTC

size: -
V: TRBV5-4
J: TRBJ1-2
D: TRBD1
CDR3: CASSSTGGSYGYTF
DNA: TGTGCCAGCAGCTCGACAGGGGGCAGCTATGGCTACACCTTC

size: -
V: TRBV4-1
J: TRBJ1-4
D: -
CDR3: CASSQEAVPTNEKLFF
DNA: TGCGCCAGCAGCCAAGAGGCAGTCCCCACTAATGAAAAACTGTTTTTT

size: -
V: TRBV19
J: TRBJ2-1
D: -
CDR3: CASTTRNEQFF
DNA: TGTGCCAGTACGACGAGGAATGAGCAGTTCTTC

size: -
V: TRBV7-9
J: TRBJ1-5
D: -
CDR3: CSSSLGGPPQHF
DNA: TGTTCCAGCAGCTTAGGCGGTCCTCCCCAGCATTTT

size: once
V: TRBV30
J: TRBJ2-7
D: TRBD2
CDR3: CAWTKFRAQRLAGLGEQYF
DNA: TGTGCCTGGACCAAGTTCAGGGCTCAGAGACTAGCGGGTTTAGGAGAGCAGTACTTC

size: -
V: TRBV2
J: TRBJ1-6
D: -
CDR3: CASSVQGSGSPLHF
DNA: TGTGCCAGCAGTGTGCAGGGCTCCGGTTCACCCCTCCACTTT

size: -
V: TRBV6-1
J: TRBJ2-7
D: TRBD1
CDR3: CASSWTGSSYEQYF
DNA: TGTGCCAGCAGTTGGACAGGGAGCTCCTACGAGCAGTACTTC

size: -
V: TRBV5-6
J: TRBJ1-1
D: -
CDR3: CASSDGHSNLNTEAFF
DNA: TGTGCCAGCAGCGATGGTCACAGCAATCTGAACACTGAAGCTTTCTTT

size: -
V: TRBV6-6
J: TRBJ2-1
D: -
CDR3: CASNPGIDNEQFF
DNA: TGTGCCAGCAACCCAGGGATCGACAATGAGCAGTTCTTC

size: -
V: TRBV29-1
J: TRBJ2-1
D: -
CDR3: CSVVKSSSYNEQFF
DNA: TGCAGCGTTGTTAAGTCTAGCTCCTACAATGAGCAGTTCTTC

size: -
V: TRBV29-1
J: TRBJ1-1
D: -
CDR3: CSGGSGGLAEAFF
DNA: TGCAGCGGGGGGTCCGGGGGGCTCGCTGAAGCTTTCTTT

size: -
V: TRBV5-6
J: TRBJ2-5
D: TRBD2
CDR3: CASSSLGGSGRETQYF
DNA: TGTGCCAGCAGCTCGCTCGGGGGGAGCGGGCGAGAGACCCAGTACTTC

size: -
V: TRBV7-2
J: TRBJ2-7
D: TRBD1
CDR3: CASSLPPSGTGARQYF
DNA: TGTGCCAGCAGCTTACCCCCCTCCGGGACAGGGGCAAGGCAGTACTTC

size: -
V: TRBV19
J: TRBJ2-6
D: TRBD1
CDR3: CASREGQPLSGANVLTF
DNA: TGTGCCAGTAGAGAGGGACAGCCCCTCTCTGGGGCCAACGTCCTGACTTTC